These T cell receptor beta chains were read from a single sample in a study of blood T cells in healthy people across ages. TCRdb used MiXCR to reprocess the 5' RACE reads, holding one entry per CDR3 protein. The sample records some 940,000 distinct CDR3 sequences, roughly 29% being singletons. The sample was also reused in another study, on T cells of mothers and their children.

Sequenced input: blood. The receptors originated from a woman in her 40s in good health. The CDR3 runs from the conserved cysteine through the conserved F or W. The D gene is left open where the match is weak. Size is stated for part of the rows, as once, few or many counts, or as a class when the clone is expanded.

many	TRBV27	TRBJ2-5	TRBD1	CASSTGGPETQYF	TGTGCCAGCAGCACAGGGGGCCCAGAGACCCAGTACTTC
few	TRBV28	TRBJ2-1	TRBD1	CASRITGAGYNEQFF	TGTGCCAGCAGGATTACAGGGGCTGGCTACAATGAGCAGTTCTTC
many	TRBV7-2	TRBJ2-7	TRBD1	CASGRVGGLREQYF	TGTGCCAGCGGACGTGTAGGGGGCCTACGAGAGCAGTACTTC
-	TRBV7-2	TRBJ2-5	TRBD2	CASSLAGGESRETQYF	TGTGCCAGCAGCTTAGCGGGAGGGGAGAGTCGAGAGACCCAGTACTTC
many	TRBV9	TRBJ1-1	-	CASSVAGLNTEAFF	TGTGCCAGCAGCGTAGCAGGACTGAACACTGAAGCTTTCTTT
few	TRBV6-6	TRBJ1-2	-	CASTQLWADYGYTF	TGTGCCAGCACCCAACTCTGGGCTGACTATGGCTACACCTTC
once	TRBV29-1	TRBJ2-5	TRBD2	CSVEDRGGQKETQYF	TGCAGCGTTGAAGATCGGGGGGGGCAGAAAGAGACCCAGTACTTC
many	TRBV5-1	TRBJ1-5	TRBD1	CASSLLGIGGAQHF	TGCGCCAGCAGCTTGCTAGGGATAGGGGGCGCCCAGCATTTT
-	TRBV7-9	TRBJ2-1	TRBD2	CASSFSGSFYNEQFF	TGTGCCAGCAGCTTTAGCGGGAGTTTTTACAATGAGCAGTTCTTC
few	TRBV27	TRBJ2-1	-	CASSLLAEPYSEQFF	TGTGCCAGCAGTTTACTGGCAGAACCGTACAGTGAGCAGTTCTTC
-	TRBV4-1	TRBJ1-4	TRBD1	CASSQVTGGREKLFF	TGCGCCAGCAGCCAAGTTACAGGGGGGAGAGAAAAGCTGTTTTTT
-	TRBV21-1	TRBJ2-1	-	CAGNRGVYNEQFF	TGTGCCGGGAACAGGGGGGTTTACAATGAGCAGTTCTTC
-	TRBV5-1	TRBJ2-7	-	CASSLDGENEQYF	TGCGCCAGCTCATTGGATGGGGAGAACGAGCAGTACTTC
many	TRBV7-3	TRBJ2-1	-	CASSSGPKNEQFF	TGTGCCAGCAGCTCCGGACCTAAAAATGAGCAGTTCTTC
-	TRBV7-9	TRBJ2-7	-	CASSLSILWYEQYF	TGTGCCAGCAGCTTATCGATCCTGTGGTACGAGCAGTACTTC
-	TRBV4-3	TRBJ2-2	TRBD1	CASSTGQGSGKLFF	TGCGCCAGCAGCACGGGACAGGGGTCGGGGAAGCTGTTTTTT
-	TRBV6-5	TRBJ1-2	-	CASSPDVEDYGYTF	TGTGCCAGCAGCCCTGACGTCGAGGACTATGGCTACACCTTC
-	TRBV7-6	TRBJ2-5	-	CASSTLRGQETQYF	TGTGCCAGCAGCACGTTGCGGGGTCAAGAGACCCAGTACTTC
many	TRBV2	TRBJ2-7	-	CASSEALRTSYEQYF	TGTGCCAGCAGTGAAGCGCTTCGAACGAGCTACGAGCAGTACTTC
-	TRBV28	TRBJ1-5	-	CASSQELGAVIMPQHF	TGTGCCAGCAGCCAAGAGTTGGGGGCAGTTATTATGCCCCAGCATTTT
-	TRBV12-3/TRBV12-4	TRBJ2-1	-	CASSLVSGDAYVNEQFF	TGTGCCAGCAGTTTAGTGTCCGGAGACGCCTACGTCAATGAGCAGTTCTTC
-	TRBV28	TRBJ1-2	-	CASSFEADPFPYGYTF	TGTGCCAGCAGTTTTGAGGCAGACCCGTTTCCCTATGGCTACACCTTC
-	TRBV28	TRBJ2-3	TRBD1	CASSSSRRTGKTQYF	TGTGCCAGCAGTTCCTCCAGGCGGACAGGGAAGACGCAGTATTTT
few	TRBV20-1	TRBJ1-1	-	CSASRGRGIEAFF	TGCAGTGCTAGCCGAGGACGGGGAATCGAAGCTTTCTTT
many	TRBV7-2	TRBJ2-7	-	CASSFPGTLSEQYF	TGTGCCAGCAGCTTTCCGGGGACACTCTCCGAGCAGTACTTC
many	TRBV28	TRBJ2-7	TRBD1	CASSPVGQGRREQYF	TGTGCCAGCAGTCCTGTCGGACAGGGTCGAAGGGAGCAGTACTTC
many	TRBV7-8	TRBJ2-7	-	CASSSWGDSYEQYF	TGTGCCAGCAGCTCTTGGGGCGATTCCTACGAGCAGTACTTC
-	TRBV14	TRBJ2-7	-	CASSQVRGSYGQYF	TGTGCCAGCAGCCAGGTCAGGGGCTCCTACGGGCAGTACTTC
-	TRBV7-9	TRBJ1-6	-	CASNSGTGGARGNSPLHF	TGTGCCAGCAACTCCGGGACGGGGGGCGCCCGGGGAAATTCACCCCTCCACTTT
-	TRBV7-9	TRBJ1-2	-	CASSYRDQGSSGYTF	TGTGCCAGCAGCTACAGGGACCAGGGGAGTTCTGGCTACACCTTC
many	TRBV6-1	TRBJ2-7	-	CASSEGGWSYEQYF	TGTGCCAGCAGTGAAGGGGGGTGGTCCTACGAGCAGTACTTC
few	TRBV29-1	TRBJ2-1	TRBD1	CSAGQGDEQFF	TGCAGCGCCGGACAGGGCGATGAGCAGTTCTTC
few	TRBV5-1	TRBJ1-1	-	CASRSRGEAFF	TGCGCCAGCAGGAGTCGGGGTGAAGCTTTCTTT
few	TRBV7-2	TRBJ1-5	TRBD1	CASSIRRDRRGQPQHF	TGTGCCAGCAGCATACGCCGGGACAGGAGAGGGCAGCCCCAGCATTTT
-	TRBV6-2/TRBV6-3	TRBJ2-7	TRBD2	CASSYRAGDGCEQYF	TGTGCCAGCAGTTACAGAGCGGGGGATGGCTGCGAGCAGTACTTC
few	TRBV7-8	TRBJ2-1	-	CASSLVAGLYNEQFF	TGTGCCAGCAGCTTAGTAGCCGGGCTATACAATGAGCAGTTCTTC
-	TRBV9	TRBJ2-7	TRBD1	CASSPKGQVDYEQYF	TGTGCCAGCAGCCCCAAGGGACAGGTCGACTACGAGCAGTACTTC
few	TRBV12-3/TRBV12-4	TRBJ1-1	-	CASSLPVSGTEAFF	TGTGCCAGCAGCCTGCCGGTCAGTGGCACTGAAGCTTTCTTT
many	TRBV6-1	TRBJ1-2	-	CASSYDRRPNYGYTF	TGTGCCAGCAGCTACGACAGGAGACCGAACTATGGCTACACCTTC
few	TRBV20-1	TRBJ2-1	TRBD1	CSATRDRVNNEQFF	TGCAGTGCTACCCGGGACAGGGTAAACAATGAGCAGTTCTTC
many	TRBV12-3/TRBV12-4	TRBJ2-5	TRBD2	CASSPGTSGGARETQYF	TGTGCCAGCAGTCCCGGGACTAGCGGGGGGGCCCGGGAGACCCAGTACTTC
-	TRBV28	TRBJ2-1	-	CASTSFGGEGKGQFF	TGTGCCAGCACCTCGTTTGGTGGGGAAGGGAAGGGGCAGTTCTTC
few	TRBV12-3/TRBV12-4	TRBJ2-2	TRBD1	CASSLRQGAGELFF	TGTGCCAGCAGTTTACGACAGGGGGCCGGGGAGCTGTTTTTT
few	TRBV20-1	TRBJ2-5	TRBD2	CSARVGLAYTQETQYF	TGCAGTGCTAGAGTCGGACTAGCATATACACAAGAGACCCAGTACTTC
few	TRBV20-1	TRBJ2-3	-	CSARGTLYADTQYF	TGCAGTGCTAGAGGAACCCTCTATGCAGATACGCAGTATTTT
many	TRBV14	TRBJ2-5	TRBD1	CASSQERGQAETQYF	TGTGCCAGCAGCCAAGAAAGGGGGCAGGCAGAGACCCAGTACTTC
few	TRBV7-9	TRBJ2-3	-	CASSVTLSTDTQYF	TGTGCCAGCAGCGTCACCCTAAGCACAGATACGCAGTATTTT
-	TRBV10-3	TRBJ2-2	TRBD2	CAMGRGSPTGELFF	TGTGCCATGGGGAGGGGATCCCCCACCGGGGAGCTGTTTTTT
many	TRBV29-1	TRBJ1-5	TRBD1	CSARDRGPNQPQHF	TGCAGCGCTCGGGACAGGGGTCCTAATCAGCCCCAGCATTTT
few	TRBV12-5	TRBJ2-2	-	CASGLANPGAGELFF	TGTGCTAGTGGTTTGGCAAATCCGGGCGCCGGGGAGCTGTTTTTT
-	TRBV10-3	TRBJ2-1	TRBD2	CAIKSGAVYNEQFF	TGTGCCATCAAGAGCGGGGCCGTCTACAATGAGCAGTTCTTC
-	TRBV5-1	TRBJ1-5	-	CASSWVTREKGQPQHF	TGCGCCAGCAGCTGGGTGACGAGGGAGAAGGGACAGCCCCAGCATTTT
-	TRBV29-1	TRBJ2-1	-	CSGGLAVVPYNEQFF	TGCAGCGGGGGGTTAGCGGTGGTGCCCTACAATGAGCAGTTCTTC
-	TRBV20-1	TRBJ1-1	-	CSARATGRGAFF	TGCAGTGCTAGGGCTACAGGGAGGGGTGCTTTCTTT
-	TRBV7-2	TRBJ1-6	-	CASSLLGGTGNSPLHF	TGTGCCAGCAGCCTACTCGGTGGGACGGGTAATTCACCCCTCCACTTT
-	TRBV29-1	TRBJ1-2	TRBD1	CSGLGTDYGYTF	TGCAGCGGTTTAGGGACAGACTATGGCTACACCTTC
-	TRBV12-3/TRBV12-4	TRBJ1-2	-	CASSRSGHDRGYTF	TGTGCCAGCAGCCGTTCAGGGCATGACCGTGGCTACACCTTC
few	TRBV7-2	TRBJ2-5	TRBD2	CASSFQRGGQETQYF	TGTGCCAGCAGCTTTCAGCGGGGGGGCCAAGAGACCCAGTACTTC
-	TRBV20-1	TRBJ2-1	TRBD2	CSASPSMLAGGNNEQFF	TGCAGTGCTAGCCCTTCGATGCTGGCGGGGGGGAACAATGAGCAGTTCTTC